Shown below are 5 T cell receptor beta chains from a single sample sequenced in a study of blood T cell repertoires in COVID-19. The assay was immunoSEQ multiplex PCR, and TCRdb's table has in-frame clones only and misses some. The repertoire holds tens of thousands of clones, about 89% seen once, with about 3.2% in the top ten. Sequenced material: peripheral blood. Receptors were obtained from a woman in her seventies with acute or convalescent COVID-19.

J is TRBJ1-6 and V is TRBV10-3; 7 bases match TRBD1. This CDR3 contains 16 residues. J gave up 8 bases and V 4 bases, and 11 bases lay outside the gene matches. The germline gives CDR1 ENHRY, CDR2 SYGVKD. This chain's CDR3 is CAISGGTGAGDSPLHF. In DNA, the CDR3 is TGTGCCATCAGTGGAGGCACAGGGGCCGGGGATTCACCCCTCCACTTT.

This sequence joins TRBV6-5 and TRBJ1-3; D gene ambiguous. The V and J ends lost 8 bases and 0 bases respectively, with 11 bases between them. The germline CDR1 and CDR2 sequences are MNHEY and SVGAGI. This CDR3 has 14 amino acids. The CDR3 nucleotides read TGTGCCAGCCAAAATGACAACTCTGGAAACACCATATATTTT. Encoded protein: CASQNDNSGNTIYF.

The CDR3 sequence is CASSRGQARSHGYTF. The CDR3 DNA is TGTGCCAGCAGCCGTGGACAGGCCCGAAGTCATGGCTACACCTTC. The genes are TRBV7-9 and TRBJ1-2, with 7 positions matching TRBD1. V was clipped by 5 bases and J by 6 bases; unmatched bases: 12. Germline values: CDR1 SEHNR, CDR2 FQNEAQ (reference sequence). This CDR3 has 15 amino acids. The full variable domain, completed using reference TRBV7-9 and TRBJ1-2, is DTGVSQNPRHKITKRGQNVTFRCDPISEHNRLYWYRQTLGQGPEFLTYFQNEAQLEKSRLLSDRFSAERPKGSFSTLEIQRTEQGDSAMYLCASSRGQARSHGYTFGSGTRLTVV.

The rearrangement uses TRBV28 and TRBJ2-4; 11 nucleotides match TRBD2. The CDR3 is 18 amino acids. V was clipped by 10 bases and J by 1 base; unmatched bases: 15. Looked up from germline, CDR1 is MDHEN and CDR2 is SYDVKM. The CDR3 is CATRKEASGGSAKNIQYF. CDR3 bases: TGTGCCACCAGAAAAGAGGCTAGCGGGGGGTCTGCCAAAAACATTCAGTACTTC.

The J gene is TRBJ2-5, the V gene TRBV18, with D tentatively TRBD1 (5 bases). This CDR3 is built from 14 residues. Germline V lookup: CDR1 KGHSH, CDR2 LQKENI. Trimming pared 4 bases from V and 1 base from J, leaving 10 bases between. CDR3 loop: CASSQDSIQETQYF. The DNA for the CDR3 is TGTGCCAGCTCACAAGACAGTATCCAAGAGACCCAGTACTTC. Supplemented by reference TRBV18 and TRBJ2-5, the full variable domain reads NAGVMQNPRHLVRRRGQEARLRCSPMKGHSHVYWYRQLPEEGLKFMVYLQKENIIDESGMPKERFSAEFPKEGPSILRIQQVVRGDSAAYFCASSQDSIQETQYFGPGTRLLVL.